The clone carrying this T cell receptor (beta chain) was recorded only once. The sample comes from a study of T cell responses to AZD1222 COVID-19 vaccine. Sequenced by immunoSEQ multiplex PCR; TCRdb stores in-frame clones only, minus some. The sample has more than 150,000 clones; 85% to 95% are singletons. This receptor was obtained from an adult in good health. Here the sequenced sample was peripheral blood, taken on day 0 of AZD1222 vaccination.

CDR3 sequence (DNA): TGTGCCAGCAGGGGTGGTGGGCTTTGGCAGCCCCAGCATTTT. This codes for CASRGGGLWQPQHF. The J gene is TRBJ1-5, the V gene TRBV27; no firm D call. V dropped 6 bases and J dropped 7 bases, with 16 bases sitting between them. Germline V gives CDR1 MNHEY, CDR2 SMNVEV (reference sequence). CDR3 length equals 14 residues.